A selection of T cell receptor beta chains follows, all from one sample in a study of T cell responses to AZD1222 COVID-19 vaccine. Only in-frame clones appear in the TCRdb table, and some are missing; sequencing was by immunoSEQ multiplex PCR. The table lists 120,000 to 150,000 clones, about 87% of them singletons. The sample here was peripheral blood, taken on day 0 of AZD1222 vaccination. Receptors originate from an adult in good health. The CDR3 runs from the conserved cysteine through the conserved F or W.

cdr3_length v_call cdr3_aa
16 TRBV6-4 CASSDRADSGANVLTF
13 TRBV7-9 CASSLPRDYGYTF
14 TRBV11-3 CASSFGGGGGELFF
19 TRBV24-1 CATSDPSFSGGFSTDTQYF
13 TRBV12-3/TRBV12-4 CASSRGEWGEAFF
13 TRBV19 CASGGGLGNTIYF
15 TRBV5-8 CASSLVGVRTGELFF
11 TRBV25-1 CASSANYGYTF
14 TRBV7-9 CASSLLGGVYEQYF
13 TRBV19 CASGRGELDGYTF
14 TRBV5-5 CASSRAGGNQPQHF
13 TRBV14 CASSQVNTGEAFF
15 TRBV11-2 CASSEERGGVYEQYF
14 TRBV3-1/TRBV3-2 CASSFQTGRSPLHF
14 TRBV7-8 CASARGTENYGYTF
13 TRBV14 CASSLAGSGTQYF
16 TRBV27 CASSLYSGGAKDEQFF
12 TRBV28 CASREANYGYTF
11 TRBV2 CASTASEEQYF
17 TRBV15 CATSPSGGVYQGETQYF
10 TRBV29-1 CSTSDSEAFF
14 TRBV29-1 CSVAVLSSYNEQFF
15 TRBV28 CASSPQTGGYQPQHF
11 TRBV28 CASQSNQPQHF
17 TRBV3-1/TRBV3-2 CASSLSRDYPSGDTQYF
12 TRBV6-2/TRBV6-3 CASSASAYEQYF
14 TRBV25-1 CASTQGGTADTQYF
14 TRBV7-2 CASSATGLNEKLFF
18 TRBV7-2 CASSLGPSGGTSSYEQYF
15 TRBV6-2/TRBV6-3 CASSSPGGGLGEQYF
13 TRBV4-1 CASSLLTGDTQYF
15 TRBV5-6 CASSLSSGGSYGYTF
15 TRBV9 CASSVAGQGSNTIYF
15 TRBV4-2 CASSQDYRGNSPLHF
14 TRBV5-4 CASSSRLAGGEQYF
14 TRBV7-2 CASSRDRDFYGYTF
15 TRBV5-1 CASSFGGQGSVGYTF
14 TRBV19 CASSSRRDSYEQYF
13 TRBV7-3 CASGTSATDTQYF
17 TRBV4-2 CASSHLSYNRENTEAFF
13 TRBV3-1/TRBV3-2 CASSQVRPRIDFF
12 TRBV6-1 CASSSGGNTIYF